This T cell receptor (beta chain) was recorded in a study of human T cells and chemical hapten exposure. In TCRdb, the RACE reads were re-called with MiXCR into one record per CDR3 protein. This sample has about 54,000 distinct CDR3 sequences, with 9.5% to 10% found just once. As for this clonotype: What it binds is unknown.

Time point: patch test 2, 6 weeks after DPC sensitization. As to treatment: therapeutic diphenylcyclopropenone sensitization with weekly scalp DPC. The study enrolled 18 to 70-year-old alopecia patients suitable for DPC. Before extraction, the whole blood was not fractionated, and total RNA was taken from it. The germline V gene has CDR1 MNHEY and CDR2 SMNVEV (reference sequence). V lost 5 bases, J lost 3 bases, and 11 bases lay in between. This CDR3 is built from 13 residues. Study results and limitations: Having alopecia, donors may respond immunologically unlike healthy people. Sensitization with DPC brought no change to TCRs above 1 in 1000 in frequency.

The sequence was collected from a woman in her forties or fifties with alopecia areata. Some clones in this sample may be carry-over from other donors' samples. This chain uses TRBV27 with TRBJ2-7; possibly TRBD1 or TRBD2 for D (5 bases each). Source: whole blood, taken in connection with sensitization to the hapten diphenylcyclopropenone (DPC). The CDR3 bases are TGTGCCAGCAGTATTGCAGGGAGCTACGAGCAGTACTTC. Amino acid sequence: CASSIAGSYEQYF.